A single sample is the source of the 10 T cell receptor beta chains below, sequenced in a study of radiotherapy plus CTLA-4 blockade in lung cancer. Only in-frame clones appear in the TCRdb table, and some are missing; sequencing was by immunoSEQ multiplex PCR. The table includes about 43,000 clones, 65% to 70% detected once. Sequenced here: peripheral blood, sampled from a patient treated with radiotherapy plus ipilimumab. The receptors derive from a human donor with non-small cell lung cancer who had a partial response to radiotherapy plus ipilimumab.

About this clone itself: A read error may account for a junction end that differs from germline. The chain recombines TRBV7-9 with TRBJ1-2, with a possible D match to TRBD1 (5 bases). The CDR3 has 12 residues. The germline V gene has CDR1 SEHNR and CDR2 FQNEAQ (reference sequence). This CDR3 is CAGSLDGAGRTF. The CDR3 DNA is TGTGCCGGCAGCTTAGATGGGGCGGGAAGAACCTTC.

V is TRBV5-4 and J is TRBJ1-2; no clear D. V lost 4 bases and J lost 2, with 15 bases in between. The CDR3 length is 15 residues. Germline V gives CDR1 SGHNT, CDR2 YYREEE (reference sequence). CDR3 in DNA: TGTGCCAGCAGCGTCAATCCCCACGAGAACTATGGCTACACCTTC. This encodes CASSVNPHENYGYTF.

In this sample, this clone turned up a few times. The rearrangement uses TRBV18 and TRBJ2-7; 7 bases agree with TRBD1. Germline-derived CDR1 and CDR2 are KGHSH and LQKENI. Trimming removed 4 bases from V and 5 bases from J; junction bases left unmatched: 2. This CDR3 contains 12 residues. CDR3 sequence (DNA): TGTGCCAGCTCACAGGGGGCCCACGAGCAGTACTTC. Translated: CASSQGAHEQYF.

This sequence joins TRBV27 and TRBJ1-2; TRBD1 agrees at 8 bases. The junction had 12 bases not matched to a gene; V was cut back by 6 bases and J by 3 bases. Germline values: CDR1 MNHEY, CDR2 SMNVEV (reference sequence). There are 16 residues in the CDR3. CDR3 DNA: TGTGCCAGCAGCCGGGGCTCAGGGGGCGCTCACTATGGCTACACCTTC. This codes for CASSRGSGGAHYGYTF.

The chain uses TRBV29-1 and TRBJ1-2, with a tentative D call TRBD1 (5 bases). Trimming removed 3 bases at V and 1 base at J, with 15 bases between. This CDR3 has 15 amino acids. Germline CDR1 SQVTM, CDR2 ANQGSEA. Here the CDR3 reads CSVEGGAGNNYGYTF. The CDR3 DNA sequence: TGCAGCGTTGAGGGTGGGGCAGGAAATAACTATGGCTACACCTTC. Drawing the rest from reference TRBV29-1 and TRBJ1-2, the complete variable domain is SAVISQKPSRDICQRGTSLTIQCQVDSQVTMMFWYRQQPGQSLTLIATANQGSEATYESGFVIDKFPISRPNLTFSTLTVSNMSPEDSSIYLCSVEGGAGNNYGYTFGSGTRLTVV.

J is TRBJ2-7 and V is TRBV19; TRBD1 agrees at 8 bases. V was pared by 6 bases and J by 2 bases, with 9 bases of the junction left unmatched. Germline assignment: CDR1 LNHDA and CDR2 SQIVND (reference sequence). The CDR3 contains 15 residues. CDR3 sequence: CASSRPGQETYEQYF. In nucleotides, the CDR3 is TGTGCCAGTAGCCGCCCGGGACAGGAGACCTACGAGCAGTACTTC. The whole variable domain, remainder taken from reference TRBV19 and TRBJ2-7, is DGGITQSPKYLFRKEGQNVTLSCEQNLNHDAMYWYRQDPGQGLRLIYYSQIVNDFQKGDIAEGYSVSREKKESFPLTVTSAQKNPTAFYLCASSRPGQETYEQYFGPGTRLTVT.

CDR3 protein: CATRGLPEQFF. The CDR3 DNA is TGTGCCACGCGGGGCCTCCCAGAGCAGTTCTTC. The V call is TRBV28, the J call TRBJ2-1, with D possibly matching TRBD2 (6 bases). Trimming cost V 10 bases and J 10 bases, with 14 bases left between them. This CDR3 has 11 residues. CDR1 and CDR2 from the germline V gene are MDHEN and SYDVKM.

Of note for this clone: In the same sample, other DNA sequences code for this CDR3. The chain is built from TRBV2 and TRBJ1-6; 9 nucleotides line up with TRBD1. Germline V gene lookup returns CDR1 SNHLY and CDR2 FYNNEI. V shed 5 bases and J 7 bases; nucleotides not matched to a gene: 3. The CDR3 has 14 amino acids. CDR3: CASSYRGPNSPLHF. In nucleotides, the CDR3 is TGTGCCAGCAGTTACAGGGGGCCGAATTCACCCCTCCACTTT. Based on the CDR3 plus reference TRBV2 and TRBJ1-6, the full variable domain is EPEVTQTPSHQVTQMGQEVILRCVPISNHLYFYWYRQILGQKVEFLVSFYNNEISEKSEIFDDQFSVERPDGSNFTLKIRSTKLEDSAMYFCASSYRGPNSPLHFGNGTRLTVT.

The genes are TRBV7-9 and TRBJ1-2, with 7 bases that match TRBD1. J was trimmed by 7 bases and V by 4 bases; bases with no gene match: 12. There are 15 residues in the CDR3. Germline V gives CDR1 SEHNR, CDR2 FQNEAQ (reference sequence). CDR3 in DNA: TGTGCCAGCAGCTCTCCGGTTGCAGGGGGTTCTGGCTACACCTTC. This codes for CASSSPVAGGSGYTF.

This clone has more than one count but fewer than ten. The chain couples TRBV6-5 to TRBJ1-1, with D unresolved. Germline CDR1 reads MNHEY; CDR2 reads SVGAGI. The CDR3 is 13 residues long. The V gene lost 1 base and the J gene lost 11 bases, with 14 bases spanning the gap. The CDR3 DNA reads TGTGCCAGCAGTTACTTGGGCCGTCGGGAGGCTTTCTTT. Translation: CASSYLGRREAFF.